The 22 T cell receptor beta chains in this list originate from one sample, sequenced in a study of OX40 agonist ivuxolimab in advanced cancers. Measured with immunoSEQ multiplex PCR; TCRdb has only the in-frame clones, and not every one. There are 48,000 or so clones in the sample; around nine tenths occur only once, and approximately 2% lies in the top ten. This sample comprised CD4+ or CD8+ T cells sorted from blood, obtained in a trial of the OX40 agonist ivuxolimab. Receptor source: an adult with an advanced solid tumor such as melanoma, head and neck, liver or kidney cancer.

This chain connects TRBV9 to TRBJ1-2; TRBD1 matches 10 bases. The germline CDR1 and CDR2 sequences are SGDLS and YYNGEE. V was clipped by 2 bases and J by 8 bases; unmatched bases: 6. CDR3 length: 14 amino acids. The DNA for the CDR3 is TGTGCCAGCAGCGTCGGACAGGGGGGGTCAGGCTACACCTTC. It codes for CASSVGQGGSGYTF.

The chain uses TRBV5-1 and TRBJ2-2, with 8 positions matching TRBD2. V gave up 3 bases and J gave up 8 bases; unmatched junction bases: 6. The germline gives CDR1 SGHRS, CDR2 YFSETQ. This CDR3 has 14 amino acids. The CDR3 is CASSSGLAMGELFF. CDR3 nucleotide sequence: TGCGCCAGCAGCTCTGGACTAGCCATGGGGGAGCTGTTTTTT.

The rearrangement joins TRBV9 to TRBJ2-2; TRBD1 is a possible D gene (7 bases). Germline V gene lookup returns CDR1 SGDLS and CDR2 YYNGEE. The germline V and J ends were trimmed by 0 bases and 1 base, with 13 bases remaining between them. The CDR3 length is 17 residues. The CDR3 nucleotides read TGTGCCAGCAGCGTAGAGCACAGGGGAGGGAACACCGGGGAGCTGTTTTTT. Translating gives CASSVEHRGGNTGELFF.

In this sample, this clone turned up a few times. V gene TRBV4-1 combines with J gene TRBJ1-2; D is uncertain. Germline CDR1 and CDR2: MGHRA and YSYEKL. The CDR3 spans 16 residues. The ends were cut back, 0 bases at V and 3 bases at J, with 14 bases in the middle. The CDR3 protein is CASSQDVGSGYYGYTF. In nucleotides, the CDR3 is TGCGCCAGCAGCCAAGATGTGGGCAGTGGGTACTATGGCTACACCTTC.

The chain combines TRBV2 with TRBJ1-5, with 8 nucleotides matching TRBD1. This CDR3 is 18 amino acids long. The J segment lost 0 bases and the V segment lost 3 bases, leaving 10 bases of the junction unmatched. Per germline, CDR1 SNHLY and CDR2 FYNNEI. In nucleotides, the CDR3 is TGTGCCAGCAGTGAGGCGGACAGGGAGCGATATAGCAATCAGCCCCAGCATTTT. It codes for CASSEADRERYSNQPQHF.

The V gene is TRBV7-9, the J gene TRBJ1-2; 7 positions agree with TRBD1. The germline CDR1 and CDR2 sequences are SEHNR and FQNEAQ (reference sequence). The junction had 6 bases not matched to a gene; V was cut back by 0 bases and J by 2 bases. The CDR3 runs 16 residues. The CDR3: CASSLAGTDRNYGYTF. CDR3 nucleotide sequence: TGTGCCAGCAGCTTAGCCGGGACAGATAGGAACTATGGCTACACCTTC.

The J gene is TRBJ1-1, the V gene TRBV6-6; D is possibly TRBD1 (5 bases). Deletions cut 7 bases from V and 5 bases from J, with 17 bases between. The germline V gene has CDR1 MNHNY and CDR2 SVGAGI (reference sequence). The CDR3 sequence is 14 residues long. CDR3: CASTEAGGGTEAFF. As DNA, the CDR3 is TGTGCCAGCACGGAGGCCGGGGGGGGTACTGAAGCTTTCTTT.

The chain links TRBV27 to TRBJ2-1, with a weak D call TRBD2 (6 bases). Trimming removed 3 bases at V and 8 bases at J, with 11 bases between. CDR3 size: 13 residues. Germline values: CDR1 MNHEY, CDR2 SMNVEV (reference sequence). Written as DNA, the CDR3 is TGTGCCAGCAGTTTGCAGGGAGGATATGAGCAGTTCTTC. Its translation: CASSLQGGYEQFF.

The chain employs TRBV5-6 and TRBJ1-1; D gene ambiguous. Germline V gene sequence: CDR1 SGHDT, CDR2 YYEEEE. With 1 base removed from V and 5 bases from J, the gap between germline ends came to 15 bases. The CDR3 runs 15 residues. CDR3 sequence: CASSLIGSKGTEAFF. The CDR3 DNA is TGTGCCAGCAGCTTGATCGGGTCTAAAGGAACTGAAGCTTTCTTT.

J is TRBJ2-7 and V is TRBV6-1; tentative D call: TRBD1 (6 bases). The germline V gene has CDR1 MNHNS and CDR2 SASEGT. This CDR3 has 15 residues. Trimming took off 7 bases at V and 0 bases at J, with 16 bases between the two ends. CDR3 sequence: CASTRTGTSSYEQYF. The CDR3 DNA follows: TGTGCCAGCACCCGGACCGGGACATCCTCCTACGAGCAGTACTTC.

The chain has TRBV5-1 and TRBJ2-7; D is perhaps TRBD1 (6 bases). V was pared by 4 bases and J by 2 bases, with 10 bases between. From germline, CDR1 is SGHRS and CDR2 YFSETQ. CDR3 length: 13 amino acids. DNA for the CDR3: TGCGCCAGCAGCCCGGGACAAACCTACGAGCAGTACTTC. Protein: CASSPGQTYEQYF.

The chain employs TRBV29-1 and TRBJ2-1; D remains unclear. Germline V gene lookup returns CDR1 SQVTM and CDR2 ANQGSEA. This CDR3 spans 13 amino acids. Between the trimmed V and J ends, which lost 2 bases and 0 bases, there was a span of 5 bases. CDR3 sequence (DNA): TGCAGCGTTGAACTGAGCTCCTACAATGAGCAGTTCTTC. Translated: CSVELSSYNEQFF.

The chain joins TRBV11-2 to TRBJ1-5; the D is unclear. The V end was cut by 0 bases, the J end by 0 bases, with 6 bases between. This CDR3 has 15 residues. Germline V gene data show CDR1 as SGHAT and CDR2 as FQNNGV. The CDR3 region is CASSLDLYSNQPQHF. The CDR3 DNA reads TGTGCCAGCAGCTTAGATTTATATAGCAATCAGCCCCAGCATTTT.

The J gene is TRBJ2-3, the V gene TRBV27, with no clear D. The V and J ends lost 2 bases and 0 bases respectively, with 15 bases between them. This CDR3 has 17 amino acids. In germline, CDR1 is MNHEY, CDR2 SMNVEV (reference sequence). Written as DNA, the CDR3 is TGTGCCAGCAGTTTAATGCGGACCCCCCCAAGCACAGATACGCAGTATTTT. Translated, it gives CASSLMRTPPSTDTQYF.

This clone turned up a few times. The V and J genes are TRBV30 and TRBJ1-1; D is uncertain. The CDR3 loop spans 12 amino acids. V lost 3 bases to trimming and J lost 0 bases, with 5 bases between them. Per germline, CDR1 GTSNPN and CDR2 SVGIG (reference sequence). The CDR3 sequence: CAWSLMNTEAFF. As DNA, the CDR3 is TGTGCCTGGAGCCTCATGAACACTGAAGCTTTCTTT. Using reference TRBV30 and TRBJ1-1 for the parts outside the CDR3, the full variable domain is SQTIHQWPATLVQPVGSPLSLECTVEGTSNPNLYWYRQAAGRGLQLLFYSVGIGQISSEVPQNLSASRPQDRQFILSSKKLLLSDSGFYLCAWSLMNTEAFFGQGTRLTVV.

The V gene is TRBV7-6, the J gene TRBJ2-3; no clear D gene. Germline V gene sequence: CDR1 SGHVS, CDR2 FNYEAQ. Trimming removed 5 bases at V and 0 bases at J, with 6 bases between. This CDR3 region has 13 residues. The CDR3 sequence: CASSLGSTDTQYF. DNA of the CDR3: TGTGCCAGCAGCCTCGGTAGCACAGATACGCAGTATTTT.

V and J are TRBV10-1 and TRBJ1-2, with D tentatively TRBD1 (5 bases). V was shortened by 7 bases and J by 4 bases, with 13 bases between the two germline ends. Germline lookup yields CDR1 WNHNN and CDR2 SYGVQD (reference sequence). The CDR3 totals 13 residues. CDR3 region: CASNPTVFYGYTF. The CDR3 DNA follows: TGCGCCAGCAACCCGACAGTTTTCTATGGCTACACCTTC.

The DNA of the CDR3 is TGTGCCAGCAGTGAATTGTGGAGCAATCAGCCCCAGCATTTT. It specifies CASSELWSNQPQHF. V gene TRBV6-1 combines with J gene TRBJ1-5; D is uncertain. Looked up from germline, CDR1 is MNHNS and CDR2 is SASEGT. This CDR3 region has 14 residues. V dropped 2 bases and J dropped 1 base, with 6 bases sitting between them.

This clone was recorded once. V is TRBV4-1 and J is TRBJ2-7; 7 bases map to TRBD1. The germline gives CDR1 MGHRA, CDR2 YSYEKL. Trimming at V came to 3 bases and at J to 4 bases, leaving 18 bases not matched to a gene. The length of the CDR3 is 18 residues. The CDR3 spells CASSQYGRGGDSVYEQYF. The CDR3 DNA is TGCGCCAGCAGCCAGTATGGGCGAGGGGGCGATTCGGTGTACGAGCAGTACTTC.

The V call is TRBV19, the J call TRBJ1-5, with D tentatively TRBD1 (6 bases). Per germline, CDR1 LNHDA and CDR2 SQIVND (reference sequence). Trimming took off 3 bases at V and 0 bases at J, with 12 bases between the two ends. The CDR3 spans 16 residues. In DNA, the CDR3 is TGTGCCAGTAGTATTGCAGGGGCAACTAGCAATCAGCCCCAGCATTTT. This sequence encodes CASSIAGATSNQPQHF.

The chain combines TRBV7-3 with TRBJ2-5, with TRBD1 matching 10 bases. The J segment lost 1 base and the V segment lost 2 bases, leaving 4 bases of the junction unmatched. The length of the CDR3 is 16 residues. The V gene's germline CDR1 is SGHTA and CDR2 FQGTGA. CDR3 in amino acids: CASSLLGQGGQETQYF. CDR3 nucleotides: TGTGCCAGCAGCTTATTAGGACAGGGGGGCCAAGAGACCCAGTACTTC.

This clone was detected only once. CDR3 sequence reads: CASSPTGVHYEQYF. The CDR3, as DNA: TGTGCCAGCAGTCCGACAGGGGTTCACTACGAGCAGTACTTC. The J gene is TRBJ2-7, the V gene TRBV2, with 8 positions matching TRBD1. CDR3 length: 14 amino acids. Germline CDR1 SNHLY, CDR2 FYNNEI. V trimming: 5 bases; J trimming: 3 bases; junction bases outside the gene matches: 6. Full variable domain (outside the CDR3, taken from reference TRBV2 and TRBJ2-7): EPEVTQTPSHQVTQMGQEVILRCVPISNHLYFYWYRQILGQKVEFLVSFYNNEISEKSEIFDDQFSVERPDGSNFTLKIRSTKLEDSAMYFCASSPTGVHYEQYFGPGTRLTVT.